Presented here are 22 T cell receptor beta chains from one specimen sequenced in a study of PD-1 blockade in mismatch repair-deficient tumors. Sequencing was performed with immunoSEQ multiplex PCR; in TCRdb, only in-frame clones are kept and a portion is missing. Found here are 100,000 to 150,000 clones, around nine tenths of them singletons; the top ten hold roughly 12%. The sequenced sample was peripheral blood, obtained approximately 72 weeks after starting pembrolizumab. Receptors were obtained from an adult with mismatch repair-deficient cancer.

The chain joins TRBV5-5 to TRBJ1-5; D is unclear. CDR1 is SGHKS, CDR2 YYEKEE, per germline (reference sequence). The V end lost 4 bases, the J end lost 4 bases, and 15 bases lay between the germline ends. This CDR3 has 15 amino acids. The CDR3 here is CASSPSVLLNQPQHF. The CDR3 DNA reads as TGTGCCAGCAGCCCCTCGGTGCTCCTTAATCAGCCCCAGCATTTT. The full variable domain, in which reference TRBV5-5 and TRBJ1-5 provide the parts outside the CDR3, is DAGVTQSPTHLIKTRGQQVTLRCSPISGHKSVSWYQQVLGQGPQFIFQYYEKEERGRGNFPDRFSARQFPNYSSELNVNALLLGDSALYLCASSPSVLLNQPQHFGDGTRLSIL.

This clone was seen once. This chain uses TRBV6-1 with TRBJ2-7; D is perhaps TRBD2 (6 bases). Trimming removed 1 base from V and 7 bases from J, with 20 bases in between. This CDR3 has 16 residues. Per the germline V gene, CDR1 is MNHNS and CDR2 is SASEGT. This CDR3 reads CASSEVFSGRRWEQYF. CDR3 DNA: TGTGCCAGCAGTGAAGTTTTTAGCGGTCGCCGCTGGGAGCAGTACTTC.

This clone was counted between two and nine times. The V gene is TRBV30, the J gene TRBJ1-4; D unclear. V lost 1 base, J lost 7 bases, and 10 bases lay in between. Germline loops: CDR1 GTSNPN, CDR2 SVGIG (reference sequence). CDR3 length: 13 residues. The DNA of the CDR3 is TGTGCCTGGAGTGCCTTAGTGGGTGAAAAACTGTTTTTT. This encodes CAWSALVGEKLFF.

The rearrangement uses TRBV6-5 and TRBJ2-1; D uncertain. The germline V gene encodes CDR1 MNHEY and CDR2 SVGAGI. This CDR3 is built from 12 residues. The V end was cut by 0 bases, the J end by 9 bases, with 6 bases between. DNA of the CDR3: TGTGCCAGCAGTTACTCACTTACTGAGCAGTTCTTC. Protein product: CASSYSLTEQFF.

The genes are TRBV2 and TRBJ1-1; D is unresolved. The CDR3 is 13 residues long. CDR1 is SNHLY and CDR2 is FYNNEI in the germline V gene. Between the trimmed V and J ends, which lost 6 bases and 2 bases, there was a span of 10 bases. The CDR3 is CASRPTGNTEAFF. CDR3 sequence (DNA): TGTGCCAGCAGACCGACTGGAAACACTGAAGCTTTCTTT.

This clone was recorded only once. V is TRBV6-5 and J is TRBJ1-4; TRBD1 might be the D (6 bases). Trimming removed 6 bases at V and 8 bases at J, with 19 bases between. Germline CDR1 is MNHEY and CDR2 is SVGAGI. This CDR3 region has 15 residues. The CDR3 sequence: CASSLRKQGGEKLFF. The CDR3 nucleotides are TGTGCCAGCAGCCTTAGGAAACAGGGAGGGGAAAAACTGTTTTTT.

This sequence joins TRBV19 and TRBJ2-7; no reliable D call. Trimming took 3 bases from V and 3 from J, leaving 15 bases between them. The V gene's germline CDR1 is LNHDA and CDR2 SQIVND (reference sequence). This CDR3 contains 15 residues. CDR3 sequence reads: CASSIDQFTYYEQYF. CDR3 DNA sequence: TGTGCCAGTAGTATCGATCAGTTTACTTACTACGAGCAGTACTTC.

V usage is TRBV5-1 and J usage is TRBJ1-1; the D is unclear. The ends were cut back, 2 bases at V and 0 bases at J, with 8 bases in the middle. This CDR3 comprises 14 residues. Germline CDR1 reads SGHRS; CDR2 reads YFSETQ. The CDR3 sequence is CASSFAVMNTEAFF. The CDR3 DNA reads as TGCGCCAGCAGCTTCGCGGTCATGAACACTGAAGCTTTCTTT.

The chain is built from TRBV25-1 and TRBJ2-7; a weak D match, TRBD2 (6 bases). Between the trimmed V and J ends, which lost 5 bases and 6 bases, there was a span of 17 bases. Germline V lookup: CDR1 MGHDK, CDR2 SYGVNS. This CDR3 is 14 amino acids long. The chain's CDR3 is CASSTRLGLGEQYF. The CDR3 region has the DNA TGTGCCAGCAGTACCCGACTAGGCCTCGGCGAGCAGTACTTC.

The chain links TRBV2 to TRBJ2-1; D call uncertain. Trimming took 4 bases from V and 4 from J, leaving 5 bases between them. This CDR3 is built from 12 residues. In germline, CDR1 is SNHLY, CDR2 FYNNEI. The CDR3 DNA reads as TGTGCCAGCAGTGGGGCTTACAATGAGCAGTTCTTC. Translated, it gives CASSGAYNEQFF.

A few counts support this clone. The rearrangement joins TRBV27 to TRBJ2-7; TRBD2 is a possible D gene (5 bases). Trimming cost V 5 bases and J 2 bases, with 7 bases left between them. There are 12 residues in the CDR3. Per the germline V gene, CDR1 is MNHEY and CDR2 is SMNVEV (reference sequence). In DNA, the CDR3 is TGTGCCAGCAGTAGCGGACCCTACGAGCAGTACTTC. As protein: CASSSGPYEQYF.

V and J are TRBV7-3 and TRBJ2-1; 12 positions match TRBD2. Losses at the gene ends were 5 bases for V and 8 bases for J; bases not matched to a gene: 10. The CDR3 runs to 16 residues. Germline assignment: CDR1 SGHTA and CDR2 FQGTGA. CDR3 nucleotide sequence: TGTGCCAGCAGCCTAGGGCTGAGACTAGCGGGAGATGAGCAGTTCTTC. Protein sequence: CASSLGLRLAGDEQFF.

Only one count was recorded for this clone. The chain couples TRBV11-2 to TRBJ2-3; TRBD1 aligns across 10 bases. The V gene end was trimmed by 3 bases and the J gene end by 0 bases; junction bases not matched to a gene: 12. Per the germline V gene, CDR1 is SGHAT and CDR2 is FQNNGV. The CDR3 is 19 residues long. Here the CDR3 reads CASSLGQGRSPLSTDTQYF. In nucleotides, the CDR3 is TGTGCCAGCAGCTTGGGACAGGGGAGGTCTCCCCTTAGCACAGATACGCAGTATTTT.

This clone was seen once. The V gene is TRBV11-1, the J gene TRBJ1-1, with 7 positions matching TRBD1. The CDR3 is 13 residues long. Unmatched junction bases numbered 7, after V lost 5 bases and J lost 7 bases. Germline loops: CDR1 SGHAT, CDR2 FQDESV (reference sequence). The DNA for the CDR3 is TGTGCCAGCAGCCCTCGGGACAGCGATGAAGCTTTCTTT. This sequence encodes CASSPRDSDEAFF.

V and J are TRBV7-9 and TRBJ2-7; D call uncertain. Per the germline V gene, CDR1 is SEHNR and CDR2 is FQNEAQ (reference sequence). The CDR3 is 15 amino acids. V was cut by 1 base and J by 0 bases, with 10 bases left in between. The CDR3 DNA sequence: TGTGCCAGCAGCTTAGTATCCCGAAACTCCTACGAGCAGTACTTC. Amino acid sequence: CASSLVSRNSYEQYF.

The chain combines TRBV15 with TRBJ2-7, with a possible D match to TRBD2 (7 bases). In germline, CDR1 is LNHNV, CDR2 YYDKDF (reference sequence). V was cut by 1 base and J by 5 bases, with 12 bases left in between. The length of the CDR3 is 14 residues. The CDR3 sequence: CATSRGRGANEQYF. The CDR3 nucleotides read TGTGCCACCAGCAGAGGCCGGGGGGCGAACGAGCAGTACTTC.

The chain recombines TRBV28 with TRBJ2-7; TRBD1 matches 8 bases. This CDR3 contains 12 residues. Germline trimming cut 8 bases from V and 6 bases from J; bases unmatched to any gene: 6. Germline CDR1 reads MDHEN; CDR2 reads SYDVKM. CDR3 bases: TGTGCCAGCTGCGACACAGGGGGCGAGCAGTACTTC. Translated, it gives CASCDTGGEQYF.

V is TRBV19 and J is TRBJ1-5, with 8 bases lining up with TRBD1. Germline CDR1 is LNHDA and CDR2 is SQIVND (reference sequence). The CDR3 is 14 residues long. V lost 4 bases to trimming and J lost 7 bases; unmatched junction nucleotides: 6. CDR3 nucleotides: TGTGCCAGTAGTACCCAAGGACAGGGCCAGCCCCAGCATTTT. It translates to CASSTQGQGQPQHF.

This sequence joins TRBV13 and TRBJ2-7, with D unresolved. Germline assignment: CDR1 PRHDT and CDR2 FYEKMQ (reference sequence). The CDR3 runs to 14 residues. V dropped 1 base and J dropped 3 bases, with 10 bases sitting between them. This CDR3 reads CASSLVGQNYEQYF. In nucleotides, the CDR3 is TGTGCCAGCAGCTTAGTCGGGCAAAACTACGAGCAGTACTTC.

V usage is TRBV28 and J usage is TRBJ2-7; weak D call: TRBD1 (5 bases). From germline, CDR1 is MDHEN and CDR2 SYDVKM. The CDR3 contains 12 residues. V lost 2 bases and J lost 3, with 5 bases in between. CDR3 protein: CASSLDSYEQYF. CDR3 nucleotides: TGTGCCAGCAGTTTAGACAGCTACGAGCAGTACTTC.

The CDR3 loop is CASSRRQNTGELFF. CDR3 sequence (DNA): TGTGCCAGCAGCCGTAGACAGAACACCGGGGAGCTGTTTTTT. V usage is TRBV11-3 and J usage is TRBJ2-2; D unresolved. CDR3 size: 14 residues. V was clipped by 5 bases and J by 1 base, with 8 bases between them. The germline V gene encodes CDR1 SGHNT and CDR2 YENEEA.

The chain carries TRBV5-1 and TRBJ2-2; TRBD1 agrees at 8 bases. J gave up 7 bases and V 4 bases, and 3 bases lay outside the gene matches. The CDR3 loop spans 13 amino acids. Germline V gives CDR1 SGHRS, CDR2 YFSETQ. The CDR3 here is CASSRGQGGELFF. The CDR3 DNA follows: TGCGCCAGCAGCCGAGGACAGGGCGGGGAGCTGTTTTTT.